The 23 T cell receptor beta chains below all came from one sample that was sequenced in a study of cytomegalovirus exposure and HLA in healthy donors. Assay used: immunoSEQ multiplex PCR; TCRdb lists only in-frame clones, some missing. The table records roughly 310,000 clones, 70% to 90% of them present only once. The material sequenced was PBMCs. These receptor sequences come from a man aged 25 to 45 in good health and CMV-seronegative.

In its sample, this clone was seen a few times. V is TRBV2 and J is TRBJ2-7; tentative D call: TRBD1 (6 bases). From germline, CDR1 is SNHLY and CDR2 FYNNEI. The CDR3 is made up of 13 amino acids. Trimming stripped 7 bases from V and 5 bases from J, with 15 bases between. The CDR3 region has the DNA TGTGCCAGCAACCAACAGGGTGCCCACGAGCAGTACTTC. It is translated as CASNQQGAHEQYF.

CDR3 nucleotide sequence: TGTGCCAGCAGTTTAGGGACAGGGACCCACACCGGGGAGCTGTTTTTT. This sequence encodes CASSLGTGTHTGELFF. V is TRBV27 and J is TRBJ2-2; 9 positions match TRBD1. The CDR3 has 16 residues. Germline CDR1 MNHEY, CDR2 SMNVEV (reference sequence). J was trimmed by 3 bases and V by 2 bases; bases with no gene match: 4.

V gene TRBV5-6 combines with J gene TRBJ2-1; maybe TRBD2 (6 bases). The germline CDR1 and CDR2 sequences are SGHDT and YYEEEE. The V gene lost 1 base and the J gene lost 4 bases, with 9 bases spanning the gap. This CDR3 contains 14 residues. CDR3 region: CASSLTGLYNEQFF. The CDR3 DNA reads TGTGCCAGCAGCTTGACCGGACTATACAATGAGCAGTTCTTC.

The chain uses TRBV10-1 and TRBJ2-2; tentative D call: TRBD1 (5 bases). Between the trimmed V and J ends, which lost 2 bases and 2 bases, there was a span of 15 bases. The germline CDR1 and CDR2 sequences are WNHNN and SYGVQD (reference sequence). The CDR3 runs 17 residues. The CDR3 region is CASSEPLTGYNTGELFF. The CDR3 bases are TGCGCCAGCAGTGAGCCTCTCACAGGATACAACACCGGGGAGCTGTTTTTT.

This clone was counted a single time. V usage is TRBV6-6 and J usage is TRBJ1-1; D is possibly TRBD1 (5 bases). Trimming shortened V by 4 bases and J by 0 bases, and 9 bases separated the two germline ends. In germline, CDR1 is MNHNY, CDR2 SVGAGI (reference sequence). There are 14 residues in the CDR3. The DNA of the CDR3 is TGTGCCAGCAGTTCCGGGGGAGTGAACACTGAAGCTTTCTTT. Protein product: CASSSGGVNTEAFF.

The J gene is TRBJ2-1, the V gene TRBV15; TRBD2 agrees at 11 bases. The CDR3 consists of 15 residues. Germline CDR1 is LNHNV and CDR2 is YYDKDF (reference sequence). Trimming cost V 1 base and J 6 bases; bases outside gene matches: 2. The CDR3 DNA follows: TGTGCCACCAGCAGAGCACTAGCGGGGGCCAATGAGCAGTTCTTC. This gives the protein CATSRALAGANEQFF. Looking up the rest from reference TRBV15 and TRBJ2-1 gives the full variable domain: DAMVIQNPRYQVTQFGKPVTLSCSQTLNHNVMYWYQQKSSQAPKLLFHYYDKDFNNEADTPDNFQSRRPNTSFCFLDIRSPGLGDTAMYLCATSRALAGANEQFFGPGTRLTVL.

Concerning this clone: One end of the junction varies from germline; a read error may be responsible. The V call is TRBV6-6, the J call TRBJ1-5; 7 positions match TRBD1. Per the germline V gene, CDR1 is MNHNY and CDR2 is SVGAGI (reference sequence). The length of the CDR3 is 15 residues. CDR3 nucleotide sequence: TGTGCCAGCGGGGATACAGGGGTTAGCACTCAGCCCCAGCATTTT. Protein: CASGDTGVSTQPQHF.

The V and J genes are TRBV19 and TRBJ1-5; TRBD1 might be the D (5 bases). The CDR3 runs to 12 residues. The ends were cut back, 6 bases at V and 8 bases at J, with 11 bases in the middle. The germline V gene encodes CDR1 LNHDA and CDR2 SQIVND (reference sequence). This chain's CDR3 is CASRTSGEPQHF. CDR3 coding DNA: TGTGCCAGTAGGACCTCGGGGGAGCCCCAGCATTTT.

This clone was observed a handful of times. The gene calls are TRBV11-2 and TRBJ1-2; D might be TRBD1 (6 bases). V lost 6 bases and J 7 bases, leaving 9 bases between the germline ends. The CDR3 has 11 residues. Per germline, CDR1 SGHAT and CDR2 FQNNGV. CDR3 in amino acids: CASSQGGGYTF. CDR3 sequence (DNA): TGTGCCAGCAGTCAAGGGGGTGGCTACACCTTC.

This rearrangement joins TRBV5-6 to TRBJ2-5; TRBD2 might be the D (7 bases). Trimming left V 1 base short and J 1 base short, with 14 bases between. From germline, CDR1 is SGHDT and CDR2 YYEEEE. The CDR3 is 16 amino acids. DNA of the CDR3: TGTGCCAGCAGCTTGAAAAGAGGGGGGGTCCAAGAGACCCAGTACTTC. Amino acid sequence: CASSLKRGGVQETQYF.

The rearrangement uses TRBV4-1 and TRBJ1-1; no firm D call. This CDR3 is built from 12 residues. From germline, CDR1 is MGHRA and CDR2 YSYEKL. Trimming removed 4 bases at V and 10 bases at J, with 13 bases between. The CDR3 loop is CASSRTGSGAFF. The CDR3 region has the DNA TGCGCCAGCAGCCGAACGGGGTCCGGAGCTTTCTTT.

The chain recombines TRBV4-1 with TRBJ1-2; TRBD1 matches 7 bases. This CDR3 region has 14 residues. Looked up from germline, CDR1 is MGHRA and CDR2 is YSYEKL. J lost 3 bases, V lost 2 bases, and 3 bases had no gene match. Here the CDR3 reads CASSQRQGYYGYTF. The CDR3 DNA is TGCGCCAGCAGCCAAAGACAGGGTTACTATGGCTACACCTTC.

This clone turned up a few times. This chain joins TRBV2 and TRBJ1-2; 8 nucleotides match TRBD1. The CDR3 length is 15 residues. From germline, CDR1 is SNHLY and CDR2 FYNNEI. V lost 4 bases and J lost 4; bases outside the gene matches: 8. The CDR3 bases are TGTGCCAGCAGTGCACAGACCGGGACAGGCTATGGCTACACCTTC. As protein: CASSAQTGTGYGYTF.

The chain joins TRBV10-3 to TRBJ1-2; a weak D match, TRBD1 (5 bases). V lost 6 bases and J 4 bases, leaving 18 bases between the germline ends. CDR1 ENHRY and CDR2 SYGVKD come from the germline V gene. The CDR3 loop spans 15 amino acids. CDR3 sequence reads: CAIRAWGGTGYGYTF. CDR3 in DNA: TGTGCCATCAGGGCATGGGGAGGGACCGGCTATGGCTACACCTTC.

The V call is TRBV6-5, the J call TRBJ1-2, with D unresolved. The germline V gene has CDR1 MNHEY and CDR2 SVGAGI. Trimming took 2 bases from V and 4 from J, leaving 8 bases between them. The CDR3 totals 13 residues. The CDR3, as DNA: TGTGCCAGCAGTTACGGGCAGCTCTATGGCTACACCTTC. Amino acid sequence: CASSYGQLYGYTF.

This clone was recorded once. The chain has TRBV27 and TRBJ2-7; 9 bases match TRBD1. Germline assignment: CDR1 MNHEY and CDR2 SMNVEV (reference sequence). The junction had 9 bases not matched to a gene; V was cut back by 6 bases and J by 3 bases. CDR3 size: 15 residues. CDR3 region: CASSEDRGLYYEQYF. The CDR3 nucleotides are TGTGCCAGCAGCGAGGACAGGGGCCTATACTACGAGCAGTACTTC.

The count of this clone is one. The chain employs TRBV27 and TRBJ2-3; 12 bases are a match to TRBD1. The length of the CDR3 is 17 residues. Germline V gene lookup returns CDR1 MNHEY and CDR2 SMNVEV (reference sequence). V lost 3 bases to trimming and J lost 2 bases; unmatched junction nucleotides: 6. The CDR3 DNA is TGTGCCAGCAGTTTCGGGACAGGGGGCTCGCCCACAGATACGCAGTATTTT. This translates into CASSFGTGGSPTDTQYF.

This clone was seen once. The V call is TRBV19, the J call TRBJ1-5; 9 bases line up with TRBD1. V lost 7 bases to trimming and J lost 5 bases; unmatched junction nucleotides: 9. CDR3 length: 15 amino acids. Per the germline V gene, CDR1 is LNHDA and CDR2 is SQIVND (reference sequence). The CDR3, as DNA: TGTGCCAGTACCCCCACAGGGGGCAGCTATCAGCCCCAGCATTTT. This encodes CASTPTGGSYQPQHF.

This clone was seen only a few times. The J gene is TRBJ1-5, the V gene TRBV18; D not resolved. This CDR3 comprises 12 residues. Germline V gene sequence: CDR1 KGHSH, CDR2 LQKENI. The V end was cut by 9 bases, the J end by 2 bases, with 8 bases between. The CDR3 reads CASTEGNQPQHF. Here the CDR3 DNA reads TGTGCCAGTACGGAGGGCAATCAGCCCCAGCATTTT.

The rearrangement links TRBV4-1 to TRBJ1-1, with D possibly being TRBD1 (6 bases). Trimming cost V 1 base and J 7 bases, with 13 bases left between them. CDR1 and CDR2 (germline): MGHRA, YSYEKL. This CDR3 region has 14 residues. The CDR3 bases are TGCGCCAGCAGCCAAGGCGGGGGCCCTTTTGAAGCTTTCTTT. Translated, it gives CASSQGGGPFEAFF.

The gene calls are TRBV6-1 and TRBJ2-7; TRBD2 is a possible D gene (7 bases). The CDR3 runs 14 residues. The germline V and J ends were trimmed by 1 base and 6 bases, with 13 bases remaining between them. From germline, CDR1 is MNHNS and CDR2 SASEGT. The CDR3 sequence is CASSEVGGGREQYF. The DNA for the CDR3 is TGTGCCAGCAGTGAAGTAGGCGGGGGCCGCGAGCAGTACTTC.

This sequence joins TRBV6-1 and TRBJ2-7; 9 bases agree with TRBD1. CDR3 length equals 19 residues. CDR1 is MNHNS, CDR2 SASEGT, per germline. With V trimmed by 2 bases and J by 1 base, 15 bases remained unmatched. The CDR3 sequence: CASSERLVGETGGSYEQYF. The CDR3, as DNA: TGTGCCAGCAGTGAAAGGCTAGTCGGGGAGACAGGGGGATCCTACGAGCAGTACTTC.

CDR3 region: CASSLALDSFYGYTF. CDR3 DNA: TGTGCCAGCAGCTTAGCCCTCGACAGCTTCTATGGCTACACCTTC. The chain combines TRBV7-8 with TRBJ1-2; D perhaps matches TRBD1 (5 bases). The CDR3 consists of 15 residues. The germline CDR1 and CDR2 sequences are SGHVS and FQNEAQ. The V and J ends lost 0 bases and 4 bases respectively, with 12 bases between them. Looking up the rest from reference TRBV7-8 and TRBJ1-2 gives the full variable domain: GAGVSQSPRYKVAKRGQDVALRCDPISGHVSLFWYQQALGQGPEFLTYFQNEAQLDKSGLPSDRFFAERPEGSVSTLKIQRTQQEDSAVYLCASSLALDSFYGYTFGSGTRLTVV.